This passage covers 22 T cell receptor beta chains from one sample sequenced in a study of blood T cell repertoires in COVID-19. Generated by immunoSEQ multiplex PCR, the TCRdb table keeps only in-frame clones and is missing some. There are about 64,000 clones in the sample; about nine tenths occur only once, and less than 9.5% lies in the top ten. Sequencing was performed on peripheral blood. Receptor source: a woman older than 75 with active COVID-19.

The genes are TRBV7-8 and TRBJ2-7; 9 positions match TRBD1. The CDR3 sequence is 17 residues long. With 1 base clipped from V and 1 base from J, the junction kept 8 bases outside the gene matches. Germline V gives CDR1 SGHVS, CDR2 FQNEAQ. CDR3 residues: CASSLVLWGQGSYEQYF. CDR3 nucleotides: TGTGCCAGCAGCTTAGTTCTTTGGGGACAGGGATCCTACGAGCAGTACTTC.

This chain links TRBV6-5 with TRBJ2-3; the match to TRBD2 covers 9 bases. This CDR3 is built from 13 residues. The germline CDR1 and CDR2 sequences are MNHEY and SVGAGI. Germline trimming cut 6 bases from V and 6 bases from J; bases unmatched to any gene: 4. CDR3 in DNA: TGTGCCAGCAGGGCGGGAGGGCCGGATACGCAGTATTTT. This encodes CASRAGGPDTQYF.

The chain links TRBV10-3 to TRBJ2-5; 11 positions agree with TRBD2. V gave up 7 bases and J gave up 5 bases; unmatched junction bases: 9. CDR1 is ENHRY, CDR2 SYGVKD, per germline. The CDR3 spans 15 residues. CDR3 bases: TGTGCCATCAAGCGGGCTAGCGGGGGGCAGGAGACCCAGTACTTC. Amino acids: CAIKRASGGQETQYF.

In its sample, this clone was seen once. The chain joins TRBV5-1 to TRBJ2-1; a possible D gene is TRBD1 (6 bases). The CDR3 totals 15 residues. With 3 bases removed from V and 2 bases from J, the gap between germline ends came to 12 bases. Germline CDR1 and CDR2: SGHRS and YFSETQ. Here the CDR3 DNA reads TGCGCCAGCAGCTACCTGACAGGACCCTACAATGAGCAGTTCTTC. This codes for CASSYLTGPYNEQFF.

This chain links TRBV6-5 with TRBJ2-3; a possible D gene is TRBD1 (6 bases). CDR1 MNHEY and CDR2 SVGAGI come from the germline V gene. The CDR3 runs to 15 residues. The germline V and J ends were trimmed by 6 bases and 6 bases, with 19 bases remaining between them. CDR3 DNA: TGTGCCAGCAGCTGGTCAGGGGACCGGCAGGATACGCAGTATTTT. This encodes CASSWSGDRQDTQYF.

This clone was counted only a few times. The rearrangement links TRBV18 to TRBJ2-7; 13 bases agree with TRBD2. CDR1 KGHSH and CDR2 LQKENI come from the germline V gene. Germline trimming cut 3 bases from V and 6 bases from J; bases unmatched to any gene: 11. The CDR3 is 17 residues long. DNA of the CDR3: TGTGCCAGCTCACCCTCCGGGACTAGCGGGGACGCCGGCGAGCAGTACGTC. Translation gives CASSPSGTSGDAGEQYV.

This sequence joins TRBV3-1 (or the pseudogene TRBV3-2) and TRBJ1-6; D is uncertain. Germline CDR1 and CDR2: LGHDT and YNNKEL (reference sequence). Between the trimmed V and J ends, which lost 4 bases and 6 bases, there was a span of 22 bases. The length of the CDR3 is 18 residues. The CDR3 sequence is CASSRPGEGAVSNSPLHF. The CDR3 DNA is TGTGCCAGCAGCCGCCCCGGGGAGGGAGCTGTTTCTAATTCACCCCTCCACTTT.

The genes are TRBV25-1 and TRBJ2-3; D remains unclear. In germline, CDR1 is MGHDK, CDR2 SYGVNS. The CDR3 length is 16 residues. V was pared by 0 bases and J by 0 bases, with 10 bases between. CDR3 protein: CASSEYGGASTDTQYF. The CDR3 nucleotides read TGTGCCAGCAGTGAATACGGTGGAGCTAGCACAGATACGCAGTATTTT.

The chain recombines TRBV10-1 with TRBJ2-2; D gene unclear. Trimming removed 1 base from V and 1 base from J, with 4 bases in between. This CDR3 has 14 amino acids. CDR1 WNHNN and CDR2 SYGVQD come from the germline V gene (reference sequence). The CDR3 bases are TGCGCCAGCAGTGAGTACAGGAACACCGGGGAGCTGTTTTTT. Its protein is CASSEYRNTGELFF.

The rearrangement uses TRBV11-2 and TRBJ2-7; 7 bases are shared with TRBD1. V lost 2 bases and J lost 2; bases outside the gene matches: 6. The germline CDR1 and CDR2 sequences are SGHAT and FQNNGV. The CDR3 runs 15 residues. The CDR3 DNA follows: TGTGCCAGCAGCTTAAGTTTAGGGACAGCCTACGAGCAGTACTTC. Its translation is CASSLSLGTAYEQYF.

This clone has only one observation. The V call is TRBV10-3, the J call TRBJ2-2; 7 bases line up with TRBD2. From germline, CDR1 is ENHRY and CDR2 SYGVKD. The CDR3 extends over 12 amino acids. The J segment lost 6 bases and the V segment lost 7 bases, leaving 2 bases of the junction unmatched. This CDR3 reads CAIKAGAGELFF. In DNA form, the CDR3 reads TGTGCCATCAAGGCGGGAGCCGGGGAGCTGTTTTTT.

The genes are TRBV24-1 and TRBJ2-1; maybe TRBD1 (6 bases). CDR3 length: 22 residues. The V end lost 5 bases, the J end lost 0 bases, and 31 bases lay between the germline ends. Looked up from germline, CDR1 is KGHDR and CDR2 is SFDVKD. The CDR3 DNA reads as TGTGCCACCAGTGGGGGATGGGTTCGACAGGCGCGGGCCGGGAACTCCTACAATGAGCAGTTCTTC. It encodes CATSGGWVRQARAGNSYNEQFF.

The J gene is TRBJ2-7, the V gene TRBV5-4, with 8 bases lining up with TRBD2. In germline, CDR1 is SGHNT, CDR2 YYREEE (reference sequence). The J segment lost 5 bases and the V segment lost 4 bases, leaving 14 bases of the junction unmatched. The length of the CDR3 is 16 residues. The CDR3 here is CASSPGGAGDYNEQYF. CDR3 coding DNA: TGTGCCAGCAGCCCGGGGGGGGCGGGAGACTATAACGAGCAGTACTTC.

This clone came up a few times. The chain uses TRBV3-1 (or the pseudogene TRBV3-2) and TRBJ1-6, with D perhaps matching TRBD1 (6 bases). The CDR3 consists of 15 residues. Germline V gene sequence: CDR1 LGHDT, CDR2 YNNKEL (reference sequence). V lost 0 bases and J lost 9, with 12 bases in between. In DNA, the CDR3 is TGTGCCAGCAGCCAAGATCACAGGGATGCTTCACCCCTCCACTTT. Its translation: CASSQDHRDASPLHF.

This clone appeared a single time. The V call is TRBV10-2, the J call TRBJ1-2, with no clear D. V lost 6 bases, J lost 8 bases, and 16 bases lay in between. Per the germline V gene, CDR1 is WSHSY and CDR2 is SAAADI. The length of the CDR3 is 13 residues. This CDR3 is CASSTNGFLGYTF. In DNA form, the CDR3 reads TGCGCCAGCAGCACGAACGGGTTTCTAGGCTACACCTTC.

The chain uses TRBV5-4 and TRBJ1-2; perhaps TRBD1 as D (5 bases). Germline V gene sequence: CDR1 SGHNT, CDR2 YYREEE (reference sequence). V was pared by 0 bases and J by 8 bases, with 23 bases between. The CDR3 has 17 amino acids. The CDR3 region is CASSLVGSNTGTEGYTF. The DNA for the CDR3 is TGTGCCAGCAGCTTGGTCGGTTCTAACACAGGCACCGAGGGCTACACCTTC.

V is TRBV6-5 and J is TRBJ2-7; TRBD1 agrees at 7 bases. Trimming removed 6 bases from V and 2 bases from J; junction bases left unmatched: 4. The CDR3 runs 13 residues. Germline values: CDR1 MNHEY, CDR2 SVGAGI. CDR3 loop: CASSLGQPYEQYF. For the CDR3, the DNA is TGTGCCAGCAGCCTGGGACAGCCCTACGAGCAGTACTTC.

The chain has TRBV7-9 and TRBJ2-1, with 10 bases lining up with TRBD1. The CDR3 extends over 16 amino acids. From germline, CDR1 is SEHNR and CDR2 FQNEAQ (reference sequence). J lost 7 bases, V lost 5 bases, and 11 bases had no gene match. The CDR3: CASSPHPRTGGNEQFF. In DNA form, the CDR3 reads TGTGCCAGCAGCCCCCACCCACGGACAGGGGGAAATGAGCAGTTCTTC. Full variable domain (outside the CDR3, taken from reference TRBV7-9 and TRBJ2-1): DTGVSQNPRHKITKRGQNVTFRCDPISEHNRLYWYRQTLGQGPEFLTYFQNEAQLEKSRLLSDRFSAERPKGSFSTLEIQRTEQGDSAMYLCASSPHPRTGGNEQFFGPGTRLTVL.

The J gene is TRBJ2-7, the V gene TRBV6-5; D possibly corresponds to TRBD1 (5 bases). Germline CDR1 is MNHEY and CDR2 is SVGAGI. Trimming pared 2 bases from V and 4 bases from J, leaving 9 bases between. The CDR3 runs 13 residues. CDR3 nucleotides: TGTGCCAGCAGTTACGGGGCGTCTTACGAGCAGTACGTC. Its protein product is CASSYGASYEQYV.

J is TRBJ2-3 and V is TRBV15; D unclear. The V end lost 2 bases, the J end lost 0 bases, and 9 bases lay between the germline ends. In germline, CDR1 is LNHNV, CDR2 YYDKDF (reference sequence). There are 15 residues in the CDR3. DNA for the CDR3: TGTGCCACCAGCAGAAGGAGTGGCAGCACAGATACGCAGTATTTT. It is translated as CATSRRSGSTDTQYF.

This rearrangement joins TRBV11-2 to TRBJ1-1; a weak D match, TRBD1 (5 bases). Deletions cut 2 bases from V and 1 base from J, with 5 bases between. Germline V CDR1 and CDR2: SGHAT, FQNNGV. The length of the CDR3 is 13 residues. The CDR3 here is CASSLTGNTEAFF. As DNA, the CDR3 is TGTGCCAGCAGCTTAACAGGGAACACTGAAGCTTTCTTT.

V gene TRBV11-2 combines with J gene TRBJ2-5; D unclear. The V and J ends lost 2 bases and 3 bases respectively, with 10 bases between them. CDR1 is SGHAT, CDR2 FQNNGV, per germline. The CDR3 contains 14 residues. CDR3 in amino acids: CASSLQVFEETQYF. The CDR3 DNA follows: TGTGCCAGCAGCTTACAGGTTTTCGAAGAGACCCAGTACTTC.